What follows are 21 T cell receptor beta chains derived from one specimen sequenced in a study of human T cells and chemical hapten exposure. Time point of the sample: patch test 3, about 24 weeks after DPC sensitization. As for treatment: therapeutic diphenylcyclopropenone sensitization with weekly scalp DPC. TCRdb recomputed calls from the RACE reads with MiXCR, one row per CDR3 protein. The table has roughly 90,000 distinct CDR3 sequences, about a tenth seen once. The sequencing used whole blood, collected in connection with sensitization to the hapten diphenylcyclopropenone (DPC). The receptors shown here come from a woman in her twenties or thirties with alopecia areata. Some clones in this sample may be carry-over from other donors' samples.

This sequence joins TRBV29-1 and TRBJ2-3; 9 bases match TRBD2. V trimming: 6 bases; J trimming: 6 bases; junction bases outside the gene matches: 7. Germline loops: CDR1 SQVTM, CDR2 ANQGSEA. This CDR3 contains 13 residues. CDR3 residues: CSVGAGGGDTQYF. CDR3 bases: TGCAGCGTCGGCGCGGGAGGGGGGGATACGCAGTATTTT.

This clonotype occurred many times. V gene TRBV20-1 combines with J gene TRBJ2-2; 9 bases line up with TRBD2. The junction had 2 bases not matched to a gene; V was cut back by 0 bases and J by 6 bases. Germline assignment: CDR1 DFQATT and CDR2 SNEGSKA (reference sequence). The CDR3 sequence is 14 residues long. For the CDR3, the DNA is TGCAGTGCTAGAGAGGAGCGGGAGGCCGGGGAGCTGTTTTTT. This translates into CSAREEREAGELFF.

The chain couples TRBV20-1 to TRBJ2-1; possible D gene TRBD2, 6 bases. From germline, CDR1 is DFQATT and CDR2 SNEGSKA (reference sequence). The CDR3 sequence is 15 residues long. Trimming removed 2 bases from V and 1 base from J, with 12 bases in between. The CDR3 DNA reads TGCAGTGCTAGATCTCATAGCGGTTCCTACAATGAGCAGTTCTTC. Amino acid sequence: CSARSHSGSYNEQFF.

This clonotype was seen ten or more times. CDR3 sequence reads: CASSIWQGSTQYF. The CDR3 bases are TGTGCCAGCAGCATCTGGCAGGGATCGACCCAGTACTTC. The V and J genes are TRBV11-2 and TRBJ2-5, with D perhaps TRBD1 (5 bases). This CDR3 contains 13 residues. Deletions cut 5 bases from V and 7 bases from J, with 14 bases between. Germline V gene sequence: CDR1 SGHAT, CDR2 FQNNGV.

This clonotype has more than one count but fewer than ten. This chain links TRBV30 with TRBJ2-5; TRBD2 might be the D (6 bases). In germline, CDR1 is GTSNPN, CDR2 SVGIG (reference sequence). Trimming took 0 bases from V and 10 from J, leaving 9 bases between them. The CDR3 totals 11 residues. CDR3 residues: CAWSVGGNQYF. CDR3 DNA sequence: TGTGCCTGGAGTGTAGGCGGGAACCAGTACTTC. Full variable domain (outside the CDR3, taken from reference TRBV30 and TRBJ2-5): SQTIHQWPATLVQPVGSPLSLECTVEGTSNPNLYWYRQAAGRGLQLLFYSVGIGQISSEVPQNLSASRPQDRQFILSSKKLLLSDSGFYLCAWSVGGNQYFGPGTRLLVL.

Note on this clonotype: This may be a read error, as it is one base from a much larger clone. CDR3 sequence: CATSPGQSGANVLTF. The CDR3 DNA reads as TGTGCCACCAGTCCCGGACAATCTGGGGCCAACGTCCTGACTTTC. This chain links TRBV6-2 or TRBV6-3 with TRBJ2-6; weak D call: TRBD1 (5 bases). This CDR3 spans 15 amino acids. Germline assignment: CDR1 MNHEY and CDR2 SVGEGT.

The table lists this clonotype with many counts. This chain joins TRBV7-2 and TRBJ1-1; 12 bases agree with TRBD1. Germline trimming cut 5 bases from V and 5 bases from J; bases unmatched to any gene: 3. CDR3 length: 14 residues. Germline-derived CDR1 and CDR2 are SGHTA and FQGNSA. The CDR3 here is CASSRDRGQTEAFF. In DNA form, the CDR3 reads TGTGCCAGCAGCCGGGACAGGGGGCAAACTGAAGCTTTCTTT.

This clonotype occurred many times. The gene calls are TRBV3-1 and TRBJ1-6; no reliable D call. Germline CDR1 and CDR2: LGHDT and YNNKEL (reference sequence). V lost 2 bases, J lost 1 base, and 6 bases lay in between. There are 15 residues in the CDR3. DNA for the CDR3: TGTGCCAGCAGCCAATTCCGGTCCTATAATTCACCCCTCCACTTT. Its protein is CASSQFRSYNSPLHF.

Only a few counts were recorded for this clonotype. The chain uses TRBV5-5 and TRBJ2-2; D may correspond to TRBD1 or TRBD2 (5 bases each). This CDR3 has 14 amino acids. Germline CDR1 is SGHKS and CDR2 is YYEKEE (reference sequence). Trimming shortened V by 4 bases and J by 6 bases, and 13 bases separated the two germline ends. As DNA, the CDR3 is TGTGCCAGCAGCAGGGACGGTGCGTCCGGGGAGCTGTTTTTT. It translates to CASSRDGASGELFF.

This clonotype was counted between two and nine times. The rearrangement links TRBV28 to TRBJ1-1, with D possibly TRBD1 on 5 matching bases. The CDR3 runs to 13 residues. Germline V gene lookup returns CDR1 MDHEN and CDR2 SYDVKM. The V gene lost 6 bases and the J gene lost 6 bases, with 14 bases spanning the gap. In DNA form, the CDR3 reads TGTGCCAGCAGCCGGCCCCGGGACGCTGAAGCTTTCTTT. This translates into CASSRPRDAEAFF.

In the case of this clonotype: This sequence may be a read error, since a much larger clone differs from it by one base. This sequence joins TRBV30 and TRBJ2-1, with 9 nucleotides matching TRBD2. Trimming cost V 7 bases and J 7 bases; bases outside gene matches: 11. Germline CDR1 reads GTSNPN; CDR2 reads SVGIG (reference sequence). CDR3 length equals 14 residues. CDR3 coding DNA: TGTGCCTTCGATCTAGCGGGGATTAGGAATGAGCAGTTCTTC. Translated, it gives CAFDLAGIRNEQFF.

The chain carries TRBV7-3 and TRBJ2-1; D remains ambiguous. In germline, CDR1 is SGHTA, CDR2 FQGTGA. The CDR3 spans 12 residues. Trimming took off 5 bases at V and 13 bases at J, with 15 bases between the two ends. The CDR3 loop is CASSNGPEPQFF. In DNA form, the CDR3 reads TGTGCCAGCAGCAACGGGCCGGAGCCTCAGTTCTTC.

This clonotype has ten or more counts. The chain couples TRBV20-1 to TRBJ2-5; D is possibly TRBD2 (6 bases). The V end was cut by 6 bases, the J end by 1 base, with 12 bases between. This CDR3 contains 13 residues. Germline V lookup: CDR1 DFQATT, CDR2 SNEGSKA (reference sequence). CDR3 nucleotide sequence: TGCAGTGCCGCCTTGACTAGCCAAGAGACCCAGTACTTC. This gives the protein CSAALTSQETQYF.

At least ten counts were recorded for this clonotype. Written as DNA, the CDR3 is TGCAGTGCCACCCCCAGCGGGAGCGGCGATGAGCAGTTCTTC. Translation: CSATPSGSGDEQFF. The chain recombines TRBV20-1 with TRBJ2-1; 8 positions match TRBD2. The CDR3 is 14 amino acids. V lost 6 bases to trimming and J lost 8 bases; unmatched junction nucleotides: 12. Germline V gene sequence: CDR1 DFQATT, CDR2 SNEGSKA (reference sequence).

The V gene is TRBV19, the J gene TRBJ2-1; the match to TRBD2 covers 7 bases. In germline, CDR1 is LNHDA, CDR2 SQIVND (reference sequence). Trimming at V came to 3 bases and at J to 5 bases, leaving 7 bases not matched to a gene. The CDR3 length is 15 residues. Written as DNA, the CDR3 is TGTGCCAGTAGTATGCCAGCGGGGTCCCACAATGAGCAGTTCTTC. This sequence encodes CASSMPAGSHNEQFF.

This clonotype was recorded many times. The chain employs TRBV20-1 and TRBJ2-2, with TRBD1 matching 9 bases. The CDR3 is 12 residues long. V was pared by 5 bases and J by 7 bases, with 2 bases of the junction left unmatched. Germline V lookup: CDR1 DFQATT, CDR2 SNEGSKA (reference sequence). The CDR3 here is CSAGQGHGELFF. The CDR3 coding sequence is TGCAGTGCTGGACAGGGGCACGGGGAGCTGTTTTTT.

V gene TRBV12-3 or TRBV12-4 combines with J gene TRBJ2-2; the match to TRBD2 covers 10 bases. With 6 bases clipped from V and 3 bases from J, the junction kept 4 bases outside the gene matches. The CDR3 totals 15 residues. CDR3 region: CASRTSGTYTGELFF. DNA for the CDR3: TGTGCCAGCAGAACTAGCGGGACGTACACCGGGGAGCTGTTTTTT.

The V gene is TRBV5-1, the J gene TRBJ2-1, with TRBD2 as a possible D gene (6 bases). The CDR3 totals 15 residues. CDR1 and CDR2 (germline): SGHRS, YFSETQ. The V and J ends lost 2 bases and 7 bases respectively, with 16 bases between them. CDR3 sequence: CASSLTGVDRNEQFF. The CDR3 coding sequence is TGCGCCAGCAGCTTAACGGGGGTCGATAGGAATGAGCAGTTCTTC. The variable domain in full, with the rest retrieved from reference TRBV5-1 and TRBJ2-1, is KAGVTQTPRYLIKTRGQQVTLSCSPISGHRSVSWYQQTPGQGLQFLFEYFSETQRNKGNFPGRFSGRQFSNSRSEMNVSTLELGDSALYLCASSLTGVDRNEQFFGPGTRLTVL.

The chain couples TRBV5-8 to TRBJ2-7, with D unresolved. Trimming pared 0 bases from V and 4 bases from J, leaving 5 bases between. This CDR3 is built from 12 residues. Germline CDR1 is SGHTS and CDR2 is YDEGEE. The CDR3 nucleotides are TGTGCCAGCAGCTTGGCTTCATACGAGCAGTACGTC. Translation: CASSLASYEQYV.

This clonotype was recorded at least ten times. The chain uses TRBV5-6 and TRBJ2-7, with D unresolved. From germline, CDR1 is SGHDT and CDR2 YYEEEE. The CDR3 sequence is 13 residues long. V was pared by 4 bases and J by 3 bases, with 11 bases between. The CDR3: CASSADWSYEQYF. DNA for the CDR3: TGTGCCAGCAGCGCGGATTGGAGCTACGAGCAGTACTTC.

There are many counts of this clonotype. The rearrangement joins TRBV14 to TRBJ1-1, with 9 bases lining up with TRBD1. The trim removed 6 bases at V and 4 bases at J, leaving 9 bases unmatched. The CDR3 runs to 15 residues. Germline V gene data show CDR1 as SGHDN and CDR2 as FVKESK. CDR3 in DNA: TGTGCCAGCAGTACCATACAGGGGGCATTCACTGAAGCTTTCTTT. This encodes CASSTIQGAFTEAFF.